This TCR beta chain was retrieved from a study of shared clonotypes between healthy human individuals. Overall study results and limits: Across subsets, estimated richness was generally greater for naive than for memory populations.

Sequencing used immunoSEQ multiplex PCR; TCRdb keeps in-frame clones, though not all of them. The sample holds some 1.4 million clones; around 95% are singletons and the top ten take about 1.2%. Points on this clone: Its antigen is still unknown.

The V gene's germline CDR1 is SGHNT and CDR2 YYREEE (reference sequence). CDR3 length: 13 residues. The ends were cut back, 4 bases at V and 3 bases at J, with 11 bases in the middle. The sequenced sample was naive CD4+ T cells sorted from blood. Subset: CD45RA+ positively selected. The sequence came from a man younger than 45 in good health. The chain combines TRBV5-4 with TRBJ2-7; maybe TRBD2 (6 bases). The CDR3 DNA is TGTGCCAGCAGCCGACTGGAGGGCTACGAGCAGTACTTC. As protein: CASSRLEGYEQYF.